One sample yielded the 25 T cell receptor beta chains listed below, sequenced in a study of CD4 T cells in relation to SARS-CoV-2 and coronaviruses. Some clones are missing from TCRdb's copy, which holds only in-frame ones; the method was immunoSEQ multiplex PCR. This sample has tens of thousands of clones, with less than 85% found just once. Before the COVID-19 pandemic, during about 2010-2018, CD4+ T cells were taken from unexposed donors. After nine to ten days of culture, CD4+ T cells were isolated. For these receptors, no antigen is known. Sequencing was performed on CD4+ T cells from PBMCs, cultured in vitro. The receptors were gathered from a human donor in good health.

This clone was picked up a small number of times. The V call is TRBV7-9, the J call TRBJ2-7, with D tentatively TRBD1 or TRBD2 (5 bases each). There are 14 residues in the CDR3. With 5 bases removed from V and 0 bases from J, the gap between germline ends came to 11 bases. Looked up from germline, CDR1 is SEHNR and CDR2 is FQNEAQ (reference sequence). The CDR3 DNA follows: TGTGCCAGCAGCCCCTTGGGGGTCTCCTACGAGCAGTACTTC. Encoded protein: CASSPLGVSYEQYF.

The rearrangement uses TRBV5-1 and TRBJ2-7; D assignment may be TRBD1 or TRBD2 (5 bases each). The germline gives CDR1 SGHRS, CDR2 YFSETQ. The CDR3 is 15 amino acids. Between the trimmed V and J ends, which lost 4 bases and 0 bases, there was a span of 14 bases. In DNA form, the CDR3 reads TGCGCCAGCAGCAGTGGGACGCTTAGCTCCTACGAGCAGTACTTC. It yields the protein CASSSGTLSSYEQYF.

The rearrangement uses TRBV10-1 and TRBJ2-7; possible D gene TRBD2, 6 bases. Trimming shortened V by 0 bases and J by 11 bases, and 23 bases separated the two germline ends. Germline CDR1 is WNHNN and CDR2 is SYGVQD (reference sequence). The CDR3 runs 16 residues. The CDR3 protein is CASSESGSGGSTIKYF. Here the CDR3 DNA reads TGCGCCAGCAGTGAGTCGGGTAGCGGTGGCTCTACGATTAAGTACTTC.

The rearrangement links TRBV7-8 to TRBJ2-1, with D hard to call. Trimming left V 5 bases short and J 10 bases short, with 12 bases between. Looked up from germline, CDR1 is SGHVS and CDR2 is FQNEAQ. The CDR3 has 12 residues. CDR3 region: CASSPHLGEQFF. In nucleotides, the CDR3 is TGTGCCAGCAGCCCCCACCTCGGGGAGCAGTTCTTC.

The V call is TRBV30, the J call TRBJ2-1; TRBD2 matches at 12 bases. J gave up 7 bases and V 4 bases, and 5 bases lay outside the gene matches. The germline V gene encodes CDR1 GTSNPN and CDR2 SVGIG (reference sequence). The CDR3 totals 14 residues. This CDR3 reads CAWTSGRARNEQFF. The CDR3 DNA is TGTGCCTGGACTAGCGGGAGGGCCCGGAATGAGCAGTTCTTC.

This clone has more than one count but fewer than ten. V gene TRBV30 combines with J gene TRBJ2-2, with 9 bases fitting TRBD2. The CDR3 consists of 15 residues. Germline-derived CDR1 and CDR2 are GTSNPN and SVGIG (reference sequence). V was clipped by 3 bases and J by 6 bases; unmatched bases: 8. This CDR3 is CAWRGSGRASGELFF. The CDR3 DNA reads TGTGCCTGGAGAGGTAGCGGGAGAGCGTCCGGGGAGCTGTTTTTT.

This chain's CDR3 is CASSWRGAGEKLFF. For the CDR3, the DNA is TGTGCCAGCAGCTGGCGGGGGGCGGGGGAAAAACTGTTTTTT. The chain joins TRBV11-2 to TRBJ1-4, with D perhaps matching TRBD1 (6 bases). Germline V CDR1 and CDR2: SGHAT, FQNNGV. The V end lost 4 bases, the J end lost 8 bases, and 14 bases lay between the germline ends. This CDR3 is built from 14 residues.

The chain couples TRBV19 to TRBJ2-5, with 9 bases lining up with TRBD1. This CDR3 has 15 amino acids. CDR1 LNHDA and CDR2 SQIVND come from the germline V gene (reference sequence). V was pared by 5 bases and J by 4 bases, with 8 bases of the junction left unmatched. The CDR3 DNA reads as TGTGCCAGTAGTGCGACCGGGACAGGGTCAGAGACCCAGTACTTC. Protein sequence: CASSATGTGSETQYF.

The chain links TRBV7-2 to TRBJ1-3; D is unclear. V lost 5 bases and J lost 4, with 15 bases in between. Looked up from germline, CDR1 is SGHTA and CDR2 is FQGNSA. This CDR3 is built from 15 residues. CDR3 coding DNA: TGTGCCAGCAGCCCTTTGTCTGTTGAGGGAAACACCATATATTTT. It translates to CASSPLSVEGNTIYF.

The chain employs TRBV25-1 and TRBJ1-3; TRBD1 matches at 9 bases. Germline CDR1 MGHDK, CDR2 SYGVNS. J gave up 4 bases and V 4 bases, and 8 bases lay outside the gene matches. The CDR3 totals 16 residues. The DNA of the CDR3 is TGTGCCAGCAGTGGAACCGACAGGGGGTCAGGAAACACCATATATTTT. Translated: CASSGTDRGSGNTIYF.

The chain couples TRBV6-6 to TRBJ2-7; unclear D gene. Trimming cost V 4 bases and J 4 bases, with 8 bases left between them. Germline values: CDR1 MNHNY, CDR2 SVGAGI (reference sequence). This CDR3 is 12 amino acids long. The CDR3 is CASSFTPYEQYF. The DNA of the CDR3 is TGTGCCAGCAGTTTCACTCCGTACGAGCAGTACTTC.

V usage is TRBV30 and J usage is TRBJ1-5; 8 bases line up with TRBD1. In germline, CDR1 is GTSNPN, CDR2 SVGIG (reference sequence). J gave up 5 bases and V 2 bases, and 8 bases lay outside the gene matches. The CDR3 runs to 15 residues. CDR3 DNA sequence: TGTGCCTGGAGTATAGGGACAGGCGACTATCAGCCCCAGCATTTT. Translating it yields CAWSIGTGDYQPQHF.

For the CDR3, the DNA is TGTGCCAGCAGCAAAGGGGGTGTCGGTAGCAATCAGCCCCAGCATTTT. Protein sequence: CASSKGGVGSNQPQHF. The chain employs TRBV14 and TRBJ1-5; D might be TRBD1 (6 bases). The germline gives CDR1 SGHDN, CDR2 FVKESK. The ends were cut back, 5 bases at V and 0 bases at J, with 14 bases in the middle. This CDR3 is 16 amino acids long.

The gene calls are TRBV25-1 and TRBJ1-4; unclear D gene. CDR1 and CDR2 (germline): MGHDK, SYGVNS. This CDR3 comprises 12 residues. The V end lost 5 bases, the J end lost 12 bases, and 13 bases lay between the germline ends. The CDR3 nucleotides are TGTGCCAGCAGTACTATTTTCGCGGAACTGTTTTTT. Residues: CASSTIFAELFF.

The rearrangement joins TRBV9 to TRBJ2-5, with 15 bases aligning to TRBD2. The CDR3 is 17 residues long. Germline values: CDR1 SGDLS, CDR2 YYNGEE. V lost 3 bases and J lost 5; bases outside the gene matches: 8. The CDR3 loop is CASSAGGLAGGSETQYF. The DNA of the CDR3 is TGTGCCAGCAGCGCTGGGGGACTAGCGGGAGGATCGGAGACCCAGTACTTC.

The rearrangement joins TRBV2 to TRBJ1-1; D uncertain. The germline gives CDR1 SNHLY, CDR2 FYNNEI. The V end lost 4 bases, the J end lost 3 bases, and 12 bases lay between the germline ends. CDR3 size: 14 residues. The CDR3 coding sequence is TGTGCCAGCAGTGTGGAAAGAGTCCACACTGAAGCTTTCTTT. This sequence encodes CASSVERVHTEAFF.

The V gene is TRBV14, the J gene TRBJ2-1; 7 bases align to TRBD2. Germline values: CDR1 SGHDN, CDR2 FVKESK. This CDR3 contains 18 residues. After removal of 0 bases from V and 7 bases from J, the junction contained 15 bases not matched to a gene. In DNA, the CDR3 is TGTGCCAGCAGCCAAGATTTGAGCGGGATCCCTAGGGTGAATGAGCAGTTCTTC. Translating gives CASSQDLSGIPRVNEQFF.

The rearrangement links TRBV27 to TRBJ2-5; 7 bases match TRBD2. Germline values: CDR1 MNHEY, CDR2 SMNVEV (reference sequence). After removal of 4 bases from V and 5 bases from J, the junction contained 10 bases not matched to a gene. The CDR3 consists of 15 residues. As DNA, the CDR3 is TGTGCCAGCAGTTGGGCGGGGGAGTTGGGGGAGACCCAGTACTTC. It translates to CASSWAGELGETQYF.

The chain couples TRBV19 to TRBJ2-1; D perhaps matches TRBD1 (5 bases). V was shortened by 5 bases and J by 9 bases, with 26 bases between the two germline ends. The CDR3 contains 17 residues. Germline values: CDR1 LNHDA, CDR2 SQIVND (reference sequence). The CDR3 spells CASSPRATPSILGEQFF. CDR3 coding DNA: TGTGCCAGTAGTCCCAGGGCGACCCCCTCTATTCTTGGTGAGCAGTTCTTC.

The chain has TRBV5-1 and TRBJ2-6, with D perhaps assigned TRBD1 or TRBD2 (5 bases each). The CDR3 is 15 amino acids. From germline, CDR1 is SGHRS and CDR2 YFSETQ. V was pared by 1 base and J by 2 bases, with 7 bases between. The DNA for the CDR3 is TGCGCCAGCAGCTTGCGGGGCGCTGGGGCCAACGTCCTGACTTTC. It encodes CASSLRGAGANVLTF.

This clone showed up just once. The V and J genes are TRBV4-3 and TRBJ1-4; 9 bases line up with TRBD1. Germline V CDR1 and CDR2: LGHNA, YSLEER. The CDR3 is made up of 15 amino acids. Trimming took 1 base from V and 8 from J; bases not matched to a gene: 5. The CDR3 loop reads CASSQGHRGHEKLFF. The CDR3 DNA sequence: TGCGCCAGCAGCCAAGGGCACAGGGGGCACGAAAAACTGTTTTTT.

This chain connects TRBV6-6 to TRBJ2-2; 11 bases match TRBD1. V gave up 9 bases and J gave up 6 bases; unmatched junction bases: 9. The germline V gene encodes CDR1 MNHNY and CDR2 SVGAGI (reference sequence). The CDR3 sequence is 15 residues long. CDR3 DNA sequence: TGTGCCAGTTCCGGGGGGGGACAGGGGGCCGGGGAGCTGTTTTTT. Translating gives CASSGGGQGAGELFF.

Here the CDR3 DNA reads TGCGCCAGCAGCCAAGAACGGGATTACTACGAGCAGTACTTC. Protein product: CASSQERDYYEQYF. This chain links TRBV4-1 with TRBJ2-7, with TRBD2 as a possible D gene (5 bases). Germline CDR1 and CDR2: MGHRA and YSYEKL. The CDR3 runs 14 residues. V shed 0 bases and J shed 3 bases, with 9 bases lying between them.

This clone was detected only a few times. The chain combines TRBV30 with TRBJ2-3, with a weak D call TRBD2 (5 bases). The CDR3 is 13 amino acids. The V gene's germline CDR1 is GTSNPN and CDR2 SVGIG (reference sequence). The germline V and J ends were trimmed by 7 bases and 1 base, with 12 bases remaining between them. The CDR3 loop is CAFQRARTDTQYF. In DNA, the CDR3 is TGTGCCTTCCAGAGGGCCCGCACAGATACGCAGTATTTT. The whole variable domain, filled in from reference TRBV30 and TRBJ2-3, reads SQTIHQWPATLVQPVGSPLSLECTVEGTSNPNLYWYRQAAGRGLQLLFYSVGIGQISSEVPQNLSASRPQDRQFILSSKKLLLSDSGFYLCAFQRARTDTQYFGPGTRLTVL.

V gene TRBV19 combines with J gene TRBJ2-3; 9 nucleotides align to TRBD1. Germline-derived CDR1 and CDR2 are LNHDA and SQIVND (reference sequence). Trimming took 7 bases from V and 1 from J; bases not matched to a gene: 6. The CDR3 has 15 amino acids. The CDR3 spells CASTSRDRGTDTQYF. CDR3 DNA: TGTGCCAGTACCAGCCGGGACAGGGGCACAGATACGCAGTATTTT.